This T cell receptor (beta chain) came from a study of radiotherapy plus CTLA-4 blockade in lung cancer. Study results and caveats: Blood-borne expansion of tumor-derived TCR clones followed radiotherapy plus ipilimumab.

Germline loops: CDR1 SGHKS, CDR2 YYEKEE (reference sequence). V was clipped by 2 bases and J by 4 bases; unmatched bases: 12. This CDR3 contains 17 residues. Details on this clone: The target antigen is unknown.

Those patients who had chemo-refractory metastatic non-small-cell lung cancer were given focal radiation along with CTLA-4 blockade through ipilimumab. Produced via immunoSEQ multiplex PCR; TCRdb's table is partial and in-frame only. Among about 28,000 clones, 79% were seen once, and the ten largest hold 16%. The chain couples TRBV5-5 to TRBJ1-2, with 9 nucleotides matching TRBD1. This clonotype was sampled from a human donor with non-small cell lung cancer that progressed on radiotherapy plus ipilimumab. Here the sequenced sample was peripheral blood, taken from a patient treated with radiotherapy plus ipilimumab. CDR3 sequence: CASSFRITGGESYGYTF. For the CDR3, the DNA is TGTGCCAGCAGCTTTCGGATTACAGGGGGCGAGAGCTATGGCTACACCTTC.